Listed here are 20 T cell receptor beta chains from one sample, sequenced in a study of a mutant IDH1 vaccine in newly diagnosed glioma. Time point: week 11, during vaccination. Every single dose of the vaccine, 300 ug of mutant IDH1 20-mer peptide, came with topical imiquimod. The method was immunoSEQ multiplex PCR; TCRdb's version includes in-frame clones alone and lacks a portion of them. Of about 120,000 clones in the sample, roughly nine tenths were seen once. For these TCRs, the target antigens are not known. The material sequenced was PBMCs, taken from a glioma patient whose treatment included an IDH1 peptide vaccine. These receptors all stem from a woman between 45 and 60 years old with glioma.

The V gene is TRBV5-1, the J gene TRBJ2-7, with 9 positions matching TRBD2. J lost 4 bases, V lost 3 bases, and 8 bases had no gene match. Germline-derived CDR1 and CDR2 are SGHRS and YFSETQ. The CDR3 runs to 15 residues. CDR3 amino acids: CASSWSGRQWYEQYF. Here the CDR3 DNA reads TGCGCCAGCAGCTGGAGCGGGAGGCAATGGTACGAGCAGTACTTC.

The J gene is TRBJ2-7, the V gene TRBV5-5; weak D call: TRBD1 (5 bases). The CDR3 sequence is 15 residues long. Germline CDR1 SGHKS, CDR2 YYEKEE (reference sequence). V was trimmed by 0 bases and J by 6 bases, leaving 16 bases between them. Written as DNA, the CDR3 is TGTGCCAGCAGCTTGGGCAGGACACTTCGATCCGAGCAGTACTTC. This translates into CASSLGRTLRSEQYF.

This sequence joins TRBV19 and TRBJ1-2; D not resolved. Germline CDR1 and CDR2: LNHDA and SQIVND (reference sequence). Trimming left V 6 bases short and J 8 bases short, with 13 bases between. This CDR3 contains 12 residues. The CDR3 sequence: CASRDRESGYTF. Here the CDR3 DNA reads TGTGCCAGTAGGGACCGAGAATCGGGCTACACCTTC.

This clone has just one count. The chain recombines TRBV18 with TRBJ2-5, with unresolved D. Trimming left V 3 bases short and J 2 bases short, with 4 bases between. From germline, CDR1 is KGHSH and CDR2 LQKENI. The CDR3 sequence is 12 residues long. This chain's CDR3 is CASSPEQETQYF. CDR3 in DNA: TGTGCCAGCTCACCTGAGCAAGAGACCCAGTACTTC.

The chain carries TRBV5-1 and TRBJ2-1; TRBD2 matches at 10 bases. The germline gives CDR1 SGHRS, CDR2 YFSETQ. Trimming removed 5 bases from V and 8 bases from J; junction bases left unmatched: 13. The CDR3 runs 16 residues. CDR3 in amino acids: CASRMTSSGRGYEQFF. DNA for the CDR3: TGCGCCAGCAGGATGACGTCTAGCGGGAGAGGGTATGAGCAGTTCTTC.

Of note for this clone: A read error may produce the germline difference seen at one junction end. V and J are TRBV5-1 and TRBJ2-7; 9 nucleotides agree with TRBD1. Germline V CDR1 and CDR2: SGHRS, YFSETQ. The CDR3 covers 14 residues. The CDR3 here is CASSPGQGSDEQYF. Here the CDR3 DNA reads TGCGCCAGCAGCCCGGGACAGGGCTCCGACGAGCAGTACTTC. The full variable domain, with the rest looked up from reference TRBV5-1 and TRBJ2-7, is KAGVTQTPRYLIKTRGQQVTLSCSPISGHRSVSWYQQTPGQGLQFLFEYFSETQRNKGNFPGRFSGRQFSNSRSEMNVSTLELGDSALYLCASSPGQGSDEQYFGPGTRLTVT.

Only one count was recorded for this clone. The chain links TRBV13 to TRBJ2-5, with 8 bases identical to TRBD1. V dropped 5 bases and J dropped 5; count of bases not matched to a gene: 7. CDR1 and CDR2 from the germline V gene are PRHDT and FYEKMQ (reference sequence). CDR3 length: 14 amino acids. The CDR3 reads CASSPGQGGETQYF. The CDR3, as DNA: TGTGCCAGCAGCCCAGGACAGGGTGGCGAGACCCAGTACTTC.

V is TRBV29-1 and J is TRBJ2-1, with 8 bases lining up with TRBD2. The germline gives CDR1 SQVTM, CDR2 ANQGSEA. V shed 5 bases and J 6 bases; nucleotides not matched to a gene: 9. This CDR3 is 14 amino acids long. CDR3 sequence (DNA): TGCAGCGTTCGAAAAACGGGAGGGCCCAATGAGCAGTTCTTC. It codes for CSVRKTGGPNEQFF.

The chain has TRBV30 and TRBJ2-7; D is possibly TRBD1 or TRBD2 (5 bases each). The CDR3 covers 15 residues. CDR1 GTSNPN and CDR2 SVGIG come from the germline V gene (reference sequence). The V end lost 4 bases, the J end lost 5 bases, and 21 bases lay between the germline ends. The CDR3 reads CAWTGIGTAADEQYF. In DNA form, the CDR3 reads TGTGCCTGGACAGGAATAGGGACGGCGGCGGACGAGCAGTACTTC.

V and J are TRBV30 and TRBJ2-1; no definite D call. Per germline, CDR1 GTSNPN and CDR2 SVGIG (reference sequence). Trimming removed 5 bases from V and 13 bases from J, with 15 bases in between. This CDR3 has 11 amino acids. The CDR3 here is CAWSTGEHQFF. CDR3 coding DNA: TGTGCCTGGTCGACCGGCGAACACCAGTTCTTC.

The chain has TRBV27 and TRBJ2-1, with D possibly being TRBD1 or TRBD2 (5 bases each). Germline CDR1 reads MNHEY; CDR2 reads SMNVEV (reference sequence). The germline V and J ends were trimmed by 8 bases and 4 bases, with 18 bases remaining between them. The length of the CDR3 is 15 residues. CDR3 sequence (DNA): TGTGCCAGCCGCCACCGGGGCCTCGAATACAATGAGCAGTTCTTC. Protein product: CASRHRGLEYNEQFF.

The count of this clone is one. The CDR3 nucleotides read TGCGCCAGCAGCCAACTAGGACAGGGGGTTTCACCCCTCCACTTT. Protein sequence: CASSQLGQGVSPLHF. The chain joins TRBV4-1 to TRBJ1-6; 10 nucleotides align to TRBD1. The CDR3 covers 15 residues. Losses at the gene ends were 2 bases for V and 9 bases for J; bases not matched to a gene: 4. Germline lookup yields CDR1 MGHRA and CDR2 YSYEKL.

The chain recombines TRBV2 with TRBJ1-3, with 7 bases identical to TRBD1. Germline CDR1 reads SNHLY; CDR2 reads FYNNEI. The V segment lost 3 bases and the J segment 9 bases; nucleotides outside the gene matches: 8. This CDR3 contains 14 residues. The CDR3 DNA reads as TGTGCCAGCAGTGAGGTAAACCGGGACAGCACCATATATTTT. It translates to CASSEVNRDSTIYF.

This chain uses TRBV29-1 with TRBJ1-1; a weak D match, TRBD1 (6 bases). With 7 bases removed from V and 4 bases from J, the gap between germline ends came to 19 bases. CDR3 size: 14 residues. Germline V gives CDR1 SQVTM, CDR2 ANQGSEA. CDR3 loop: CSAAGMARGTEAFF. CDR3 in DNA: TGCAGCGCCGCGGGTATGGCCAGGGGCACTGAAGCTTTCTTT. The variable domain in full, with the rest retrieved from reference TRBV29-1 and TRBJ1-1, is SAVISQKPSRDICQRGTSLTIQCQVDSQVTMMFWYRQQPGQSLTLIATANQGSEATYESGFVIDKFPISRPNLTFSTLTVSNMSPEDSSIYLCSAAGMARGTEAFFGQGTRLTVV.

The chain has TRBV5-4 and TRBJ1-6; D may be TRBD1 (6 bases). Germline V lookup: CDR1 SGHNT, CDR2 YYREEE (reference sequence). This CDR3 spans 15 amino acids. V lost 3 bases and J 3 bases, leaving 10 bases between the germline ends. The CDR3 DNA is TGTGCCAGCAGCTCCAGGGGAGGCTATAATTCACCCCTCCACTTT. It is translated as CASSSRGGYNSPLHF. Drawing the rest from reference TRBV5-4 and TRBJ1-6, the complete variable domain is ETGVTQSPTHLIKTRGQQVTLRCSSQSGHNTVSWYQQALGQGPQFIFQYYREEENGRGNFPPRFSGLQFPNYSSELNVNALELDDSALYLCASSSRGGYNSPLHFGNGTRLTVT.

The chain combines TRBV7-9 with TRBJ2-1; 9 bases are shared with TRBD2. The CDR3 consists of 15 residues. Germline loops: CDR1 SEHNR, CDR2 FQNEAQ (reference sequence). Trimming took 3 bases from V and 6 from J; bases not matched to a gene: 6. The CDR3 nucleotides read TGTGCCAGCAGCTTCTTTGGCGGGAGGGCCAATGAGCAGTTCTTC. Amino acids: CASSFFGGRANEQFF.

The rearrangement uses TRBV12-5 and TRBJ2-7; 9 bases line up with TRBD1. The CDR3 contains 14 residues. Per the germline V gene, CDR1 is LGHNT and CDR2 is FRNRAP. Trimming removed 5 bases from V and 1 base from J; junction bases left unmatched: 3. In DNA, the CDR3 is TGTGCTAGTGGTACAGGGGGCGTTTCCTACGAGCAGTACTTC. As protein: CASGTGGVSYEQYF.

This chain uses TRBV25-1 with TRBJ1-4; maybe TRBD1 (5 bases). The CDR3 length is 14 residues. The germline gives CDR1 MGHDK, CDR2 SYGVNS. V was shortened by 3 bases and J by 5 bases, with 10 bases between the two germline ends. The CDR3 sequence: CASSDGTRNEKLFF. As DNA, the CDR3 is TGTGCCAGCAGTGATGGGACCAGAAATGAAAAACTGTTTTTT.

The genes are TRBV25-1 and TRBJ1-1; no clear D. CDR3 size: 15 residues. Germline CDR1 MGHDK, CDR2 SYGVNS. V was trimmed by 2 bases and J by 1 base, leaving 11 bases between them. The CDR3 sequence is CASSEGSGWNTEAFF. The CDR3 DNA follows: TGTGCCAGCAGTGAAGGGTCCGGCTGGAACACTGAAGCTTTCTTT.

This chain links TRBV14 with TRBJ2-1, with D tentatively TRBD2 (6 bases). Trimming removed 0 bases at V and 3 bases at J, with 18 bases between. Germline CDR1 is SGHDN and CDR2 is FVKESK. CDR3 length: 18 residues. CDR3 in DNA: TGTGCCAGCAGCCAAGAATCGTATCGGGAGCCACTCTACAATGAGCAGTTCTTC. Its protein product is CASSQESYREPLYNEQFF. Drawing the rest from reference TRBV14 and TRBJ2-1, the complete variable domain is EAGVTQFPSHSVIEKGQTVTLRCDPISGHDNLYWYRRVMGKEIKFLLHFVKESKQDESGMPNNRFLAERTGGTYSTLKVQPAELEDSGVYFCASSQESYREPLYNEQFFGPGTRLTVL.